Shown below are 17 T cell receptor beta chains from a single sample sequenced in a study of T-cell memory formation after mild COVID-19. Each CDR3 protein gets one entry after TCRdb re-called the 5' RACE reads with MiXCR. The sample carries roughly 130,000 distinct CDR3 sequences, over 15% recorded once. The sequenced material came from PBMCs or a T cell subset sorted from them (not recorded which). All receptors derive from a man younger than 30 who had mild COVID-19 (a few samples of this study predate the infection). Cell type and time point are not known.

This clonotype was observed a handful of times. The chain uses TRBV5-1 and TRBJ1-1, with no clear D. This CDR3 is built from 14 residues. Between the trimmed V and J ends, which lost 0 bases and 0 bases, there was a span of 6 bases. Germline V gives CDR1 SGHRS, CDR2 YFSETQ. This chain's CDR3 is CASSLELMNTEAFF. In DNA, the CDR3 is TGCGCCAGCAGCTTGGAACTAATGAACACTGAAGCTTTCTTT.

This clonotype showed up just a few times. The J gene is TRBJ2-3, the V gene TRBV7-9, with D possibly TRBD2 on 7 matching bases. Germline lookup yields CDR1 SEHNR and CDR2 FQNEAQ (reference sequence). Trimming took 4 bases from V and 4 from J, leaving 9 bases between them. The CDR3 loop spans 13 amino acids. DNA of the CDR3: TGTGCCAGCAGCTCGGGGGGCTCAGATACGCAGTATTTT. As protein: CASSSGGSDTQYF.

The chain recombines TRBV20-1 with TRBJ2-3; D unclear. V lost 3 bases and J lost 2, with 12 bases in between. Per the germline V gene, CDR1 is DFQATT and CDR2 is SNEGSKA (reference sequence). The CDR3 consists of 14 residues. CDR3 coding DNA: TGCAGTGCTAGGTTGTTTAATCCCACAGATACGCAGTATTTT. This gives the protein CSARLFNPTDTQYF.

This chain joins TRBV5-1 and TRBJ2-3; D tentatively fits TRBD1 or TRBD2 (6 bases each). V was trimmed by 6 bases and J by 3 bases, leaving 17 bases between them. The CDR3 is made up of 15 amino acids. Germline CDR1 is SGHRS and CDR2 is YFSETQ. For the CDR3, the DNA is TGCGCCAGCACTTTGAGGGGGGTTAGTACAGATACGCAGTATTTT. The encoded protein is CASTLRGVSTDTQYF.

V gene TRBV10-3 combines with J gene TRBJ2-1; 14 bases are a match to TRBD2. Per the germline V gene, CDR1 is ENHRY and CDR2 is SYGVKD. Trimming at V came to 5 bases and at J to 0 bases, leaving 9 bases not matched to a gene. The CDR3 consists of 19 residues. As DNA, the CDR3 is TGTGCCATCAGTTCCGGGACTAGCGGGGGCCAGAGCTCCTACAATGAGCAGTTCTTC. This translates into CAISSGTSGGQSSYNEQFF.

A few counts support this clonotype. CDR3 sequence (DNA): TGTGCCAGCAGTTACAGGGGAGCAGGGGCCAACGTCCTGACTTTC. This codes for CASSYRGAGANVLTF. The chain recombines TRBV6-5 with TRBJ2-6; D tentatively fits TRBD1 or TRBD2 (5 bases each). This CDR3 spans 15 amino acids. V dropped 2 bases and J dropped 4 bases, with 9 bases sitting between them. In germline, CDR1 is MNHEY, CDR2 SVGAGI.

V usage is TRBV4-1 and J usage is TRBJ2-3, with TRBD2 as a possible D gene (6 bases). Germline CDR1 reads MGHRA; CDR2 reads YSYEKL. Trimming removed 4 bases from V and 2 bases from J, with 13 bases in between. The length of the CDR3 is 15 residues. The CDR3 DNA is TGCGCCAGCAGCCCGGCGGGAACGTACACAGATACGCAGTATTTT. The encoded protein is CASSPAGTYTDTQYF.

This clonotype was seen more than once but under ten times. The chain has TRBV12-3 or TRBV12-4 and TRBJ2-5; the match to TRBD2 covers 9 bases. The CDR3 spans 14 residues. V gave up 4 bases and J gave up 5 bases; unmatched junction bases: 5. As DNA, the CDR3 is TGTGCCAGCAGTTGGCCAGCGGGGGGTGAGACCCAGTACTTC. This codes for CASSWPAGGETQYF.

The sample holds a few counts of this clonotype. The chain employs TRBV20-1 and TRBJ2-3; either TRBD1 or TRBD2 may fit D (5 bases each). Looked up from germline, CDR1 is DFQATT and CDR2 is SNEGSKA (reference sequence). This CDR3 is built from 13 residues. V was shortened by 5 bases and J by 3 bases, with 12 bases between the two germline ends. The CDR3 nucleotides are TGCAGTGCTGGGGGACCGGGGACAGATACGCAGTATTTT. As protein: CSAGGPGTDTQYF.

This clonotype was counted only a few times. The V gene is TRBV12-3 or TRBV12-4, the J gene TRBJ1-3; D uncertain. CDR3 length: 14 amino acids. V was pared by 9 bases and J by 0 bases, with 12 bases between. The CDR3: CASRRTASGNTIYF. The CDR3 nucleotides read TGTGCCAGTCGGCGGACGGCCTCTGGAAACACCATATATTTT.

This clonotype came up a few times. The V call is TRBV7-2, the J call TRBJ2-5; TRBD2 agrees at 11 bases. The V and J ends lost 5 bases and 5 bases, in that order; junction bases with no gene match: 7. The CDR3 is made up of 15 amino acids. Germline loops: CDR1 SGHTA, CDR2 FQGNSA. In DNA, the CDR3 is TGTGCCAGCAGCCTCACTAGCGGGGGCTCGGAGACCCAGTACTTC. This codes for CASSLTSGGSETQYF.

The chain has TRBV2 and TRBJ2-1, with D possibly TRBD1 on 6 matching bases. Germline V CDR1 and CDR2: SNHLY, FYNNEI. The CDR3 is 13 amino acids. V lost 5 bases and J 6 bases, leaving 11 bases between the germline ends. The CDR3 nucleotides are TGTGCCAGCAGTTCCGACAGGTCCAATGAGCAGTTCTTC. This gives the protein CASSSDRSNEQFF.

This rearrangement joins TRBV2 to TRBJ2-7, with D possibly matching TRBD2 (6 bases). Deletions cut 6 bases from V and 2 bases from J, with 11 bases between. CDR3 size: 13 residues. Germline V CDR1 and CDR2: SNHLY, FYNNEI. DNA for the CDR3: TGTGCCAGCAGGGGACTCTCTCCCTACGAGCAGTACTTC. This sequence encodes CASRGLSPYEQYF. The whole variable domain, remainder taken from reference TRBV2 and TRBJ2-7, is EPEVTQTPSHQVTQMGQEVILRCVPISNHLYFYWYRQILGQKVEFLVSFYNNEISEKSEIFDDQFSVERPDGSNFTLKIRSTKLEDSAMYFCASRGLSPYEQYFGPGTRLTVT.

The chain uses TRBV5-1 and TRBJ1-2; maybe TRBD1 (5 bases). CDR3 length equals 14 residues. The germline V gene has CDR1 SGHRS and CDR2 YFSETQ. The V end lost 4 bases, the J end lost 6 bases, and 16 bases lay between the germline ends. CDR3 in amino acids: CASSPRPGVDGYTF. The CDR3 coding sequence is TGCGCCAGCAGCCCCAGGCCGGGGGTGGATGGCTACACCTTC.

This clonotype has ten or more counts. V gene TRBV11-2 combines with J gene TRBJ2-5; no clear D. The length of the CDR3 is 11 residues. CDR1 and CDR2 from the germline V gene are SGHAT and FQNNGV. V was pared by 5 bases and J by 8 bases, with 9 bases between. For the CDR3, the DNA is TGTGCCAGCAGCCCTGGAGTAACCCAGTACTTC. Amino acids: CASSPGVTQYF.

The V call is TRBV20-1, the J call TRBJ2-5; a possible D gene is TRBD2 (6 bases). This CDR3 is built from 13 residues. Germline V gene data show CDR1 as DFQATT and CDR2 as SNEGSKA (reference sequence). V lost 0 bases, J lost 3 bases, and 8 bases lay in between. In nucleotides, the CDR3 is TGCAGTGCTAGAGATTGGGGGGAAGAGACCCAGTACTTC. This codes for CSARDWGEETQYF.

The sample holds a few counts of this clonotype. The chain is built from TRBV7-2 and TRBJ2-2; TRBD1 agrees at 7 bases. Germline trimming cut 4 bases from V and 3 bases from J; bases unmatched to any gene: 11. From germline, CDR1 is SGHTA and CDR2 FQGNSA. The length of the CDR3 is 17 residues. For the CDR3, the DNA is TGTGCCAGCAGCTACCCGACAGGGTATGTGGACACCGGGGAGCTGTTTTTT. It is translated as CASSYPTGYVDTGELFF.